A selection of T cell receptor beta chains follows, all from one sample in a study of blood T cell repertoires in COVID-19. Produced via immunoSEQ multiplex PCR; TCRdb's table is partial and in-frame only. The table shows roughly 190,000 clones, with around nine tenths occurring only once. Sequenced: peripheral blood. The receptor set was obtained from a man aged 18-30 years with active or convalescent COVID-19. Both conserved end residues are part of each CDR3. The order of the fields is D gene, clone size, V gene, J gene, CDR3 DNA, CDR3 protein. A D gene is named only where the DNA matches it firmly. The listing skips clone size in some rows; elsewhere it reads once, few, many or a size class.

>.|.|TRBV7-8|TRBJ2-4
TGTGCCAGCAGCTTCTTCGACAACACGAAGGACATTCAGTACTTC
CASSFFDNTKDIQYF
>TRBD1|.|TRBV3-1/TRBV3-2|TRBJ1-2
TGTGCCAGCAGCCGTATGACAGGGGGCTACTATGGCTACACCTTC
CASSRMTGGYYGYTF
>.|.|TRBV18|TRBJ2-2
TGTGCCAGCTCACCACCGCAGGGGTCGGTCACCGGGGAGCTGTTTTTT
CASSPPQGSVTGELFF
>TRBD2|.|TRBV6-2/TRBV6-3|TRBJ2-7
TGTGCCAGCAGTCGCCCCGGGACTAGCGGGAGCAACGAGCAGTACTTC
CASSRPGTSGSNEQYF
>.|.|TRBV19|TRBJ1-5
TGTGCCAGTAGTATCTCGGTCGGAGTGCAGCCCCAGCATTTT
CASSISVGVQPQHF
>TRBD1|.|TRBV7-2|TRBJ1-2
TGTGCCAGCAGCTTAGTTGGGACAGCCATCGTCCATGGCTACACCTTC
CASSLVGTAIVHGYTF
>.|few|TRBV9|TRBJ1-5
TGTGCCAGCAGCGTAGGGGAGAATCAGCCCCAGCATTTT
CASSVGENQPQHF
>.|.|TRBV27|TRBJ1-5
TGTGCCAGCAGTTTATTAGGGGGTAGTCAGCCCCAGCATTTT
CASSLLGGSQPQHF
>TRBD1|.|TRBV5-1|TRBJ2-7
TGCGCCAGCAGCTGGGGACAGGGGGCTTACGAGCAGTACTTC
CASSWGQGAYEQYF
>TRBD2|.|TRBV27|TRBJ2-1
TGTGCCAGCAGTTTATCGTACGGGGGGAATGAGCAGTTCTTC
CASSLSYGGNEQFF
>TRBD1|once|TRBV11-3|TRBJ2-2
TGTGCCAGCAGCTGGGGACAGGGTAACACCGGGGAGCTGTTTTTT
CASSWGQGNTGELFF
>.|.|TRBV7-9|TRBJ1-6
TGTGCCAGCAGCTTATGGGCCGGGAATGATTCACCCCTCCACTTT
CASSLWAGNDSPLHF
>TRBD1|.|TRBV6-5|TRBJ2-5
TGTGCCAGTGGGTCCTGGACAGGGTACCAAGAGACCCAGTACTTC
CASGSWTGYQETQYF
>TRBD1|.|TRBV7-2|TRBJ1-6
TGTGCCAGCAGCCAGGAGACAGGGGCTTTTTCACCCCTCCACTTT
CASSQETGAFSPLHF
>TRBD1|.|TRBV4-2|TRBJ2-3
TGTGCCAGCACAACTTATGAGGGACAGGGGAGGGCAGATACGCAGTATTTT
CASTTYEGQGRADTQYF
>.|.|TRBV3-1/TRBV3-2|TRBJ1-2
TGTGCCAGCAGCCAAGCACAGAGAAACTATGGCTACACCTTC
CASSQAQRNYGYTF
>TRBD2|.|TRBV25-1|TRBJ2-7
TGTGCCAGCAGTGAGGTGGAGCGGGAGCACGAGCAGTACTTC
CASSEVEREHEQYF
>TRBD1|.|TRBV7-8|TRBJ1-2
TGTGCCAGCAGCTTTGGACAGGAATGGGGCTACACCTTC
CASSFGQEWGYTF
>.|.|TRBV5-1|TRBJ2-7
TGCGCCAGCAGCCAAACGCTAGCGTCGCCCTACGAGCAGTACTTC
CASSQTLASPYEQYF
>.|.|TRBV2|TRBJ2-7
TGTGCCAGCAATGGCAACAGGGATGGCTACGAGCAGTACTTC
CASNGNRDGYEQYF
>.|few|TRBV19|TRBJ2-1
TGTGCCAGTACCAAGGACAGCTCCTACAATGAGCAGTTCTTC
CASTKDSSYNEQFF
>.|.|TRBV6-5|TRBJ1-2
TGTGCCAGCAAGGGCGGGGCCGGGACTAACTATGGCTACACCTTC
CASKGGAGTNYGYTF
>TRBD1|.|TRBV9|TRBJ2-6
TGTGCCAGCAGCGTAGCCCGACCGGGACAGGGGGCGCGGGGGGCCAACGTCCTGACTTTC
CASSVARPGQGARGANVLTF
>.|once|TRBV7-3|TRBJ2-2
TGTGCCAGCAGCTTATTTGGAGGGGTAAACACCGGGGAGCTGTTTTTT
CASSLFGGVNTGELFF
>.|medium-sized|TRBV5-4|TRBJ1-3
TGTGCCAGCAGCTTACGAGGCTCTGGAAACACCATATATTTT
CASSLRGSGNTIYF
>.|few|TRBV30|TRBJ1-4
TGTGCCTGGATGCGGGCTAATGAAAAACTGTTTTTT
CAWMRANEKLFF
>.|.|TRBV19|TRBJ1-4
TGTGCCAGTAGTAGGTCCCCAGGGGCAGAAAAACTGTTTTTT
CASSRSPGAEKLFF
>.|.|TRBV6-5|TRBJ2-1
TGTGCCAGCATCCCCAGTCTGGGCCACAATGAGCAGTTCTTC
CASIPSLGHNEQFF
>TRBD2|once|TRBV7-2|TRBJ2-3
TGTGCCAGCAGCTTAACACTAGCGGGAGGGCCAGATCGTCTCCATACGCAGTATTTT
CASSLTLAGGPDRLHTQYF